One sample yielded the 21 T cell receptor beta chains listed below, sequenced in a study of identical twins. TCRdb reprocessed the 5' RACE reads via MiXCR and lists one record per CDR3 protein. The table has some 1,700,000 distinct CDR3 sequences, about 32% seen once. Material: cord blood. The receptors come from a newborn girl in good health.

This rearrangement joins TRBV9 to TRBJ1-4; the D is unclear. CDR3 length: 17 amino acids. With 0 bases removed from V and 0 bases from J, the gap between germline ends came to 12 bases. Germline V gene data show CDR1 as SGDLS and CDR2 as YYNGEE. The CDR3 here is CASSVATKHPTNEKLFF. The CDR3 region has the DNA TGTGCCAGCAGCGTAGCCACTAAACATCCAACTAATGAAAAACTGTTTTTT.

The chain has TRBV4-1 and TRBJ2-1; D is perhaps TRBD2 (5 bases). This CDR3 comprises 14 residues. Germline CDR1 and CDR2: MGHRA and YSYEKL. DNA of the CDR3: TGCGCTAGCCGGACGGGGTTTACTCACAATGAGCAGTTCTTC. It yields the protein CASRTGFTHNEQFF.

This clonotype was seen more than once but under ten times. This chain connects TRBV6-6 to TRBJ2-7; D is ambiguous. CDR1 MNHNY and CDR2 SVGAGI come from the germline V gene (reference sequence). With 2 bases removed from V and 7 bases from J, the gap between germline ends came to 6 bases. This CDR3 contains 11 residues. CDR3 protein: CASSYKNEQYF. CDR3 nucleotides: TGTGCCAGCAGTTACAAGAATGAGCAGTACTTC.

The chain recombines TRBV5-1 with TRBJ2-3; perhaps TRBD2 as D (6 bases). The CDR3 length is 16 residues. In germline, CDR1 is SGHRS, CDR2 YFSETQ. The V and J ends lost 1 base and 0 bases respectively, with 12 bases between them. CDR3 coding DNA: TGCGCCAGCAGCTTGTTCTCGGGGGAGAGCACAGATACGCAGTATTTT. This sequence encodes CASSLFSGESTDTQYF. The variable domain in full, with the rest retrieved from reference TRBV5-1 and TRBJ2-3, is KAGVTQTPRYLIKTRGQQVTLSCSPISGHRSVSWYQQTPGQGLQFLFEYFSETQRNKGNFPGRFSGRQFSNSRSEMNVSTLELGDSALYLCASSLFSGESTDTQYFGPGTRLTVL.

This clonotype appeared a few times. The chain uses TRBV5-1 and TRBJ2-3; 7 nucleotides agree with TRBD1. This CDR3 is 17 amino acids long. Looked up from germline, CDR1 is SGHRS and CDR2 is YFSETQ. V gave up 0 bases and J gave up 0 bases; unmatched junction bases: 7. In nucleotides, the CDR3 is TGCGCCAGCAGCTTGGGCTTAACAGGGGTTAGCACAGATACGCAGTATTTT. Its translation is CASSLGLTGVSTDTQYF.

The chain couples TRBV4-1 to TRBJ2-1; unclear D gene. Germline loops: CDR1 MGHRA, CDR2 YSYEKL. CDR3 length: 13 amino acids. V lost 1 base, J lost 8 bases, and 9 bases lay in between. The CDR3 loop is CASSQVLRDEQFF. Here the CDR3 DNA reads TGCGCCAGCAGCCAAGTGTTGCGCGATGAGCAGTTCTTC.

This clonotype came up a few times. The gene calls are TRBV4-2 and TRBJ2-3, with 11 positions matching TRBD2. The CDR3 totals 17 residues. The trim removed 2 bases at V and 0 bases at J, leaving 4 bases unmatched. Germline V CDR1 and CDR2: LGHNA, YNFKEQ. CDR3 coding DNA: TGTGCCAGCAGCCAACTTTGGACTAGCGGGAGCACAGATACGCAGTATTTT. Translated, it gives CASSQLWTSGSTDTQYF.

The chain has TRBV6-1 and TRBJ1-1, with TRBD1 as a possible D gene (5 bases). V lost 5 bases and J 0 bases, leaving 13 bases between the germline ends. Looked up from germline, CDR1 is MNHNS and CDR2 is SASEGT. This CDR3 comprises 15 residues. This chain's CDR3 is CASSSGKGMNTEAFF. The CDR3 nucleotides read TGTGCCAGCAGTTCGGGGAAGGGGATGAACACTGAAGCTTTCTTT.

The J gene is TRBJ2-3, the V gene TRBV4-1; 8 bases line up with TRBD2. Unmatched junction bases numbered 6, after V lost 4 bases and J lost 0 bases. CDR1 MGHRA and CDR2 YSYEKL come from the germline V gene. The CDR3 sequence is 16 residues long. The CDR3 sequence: CASSPTGGVSTDTQYF. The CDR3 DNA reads TGCGCCAGCAGCCCCACGGGGGGGGTAAGCACAGATACGCAGTATTTT.

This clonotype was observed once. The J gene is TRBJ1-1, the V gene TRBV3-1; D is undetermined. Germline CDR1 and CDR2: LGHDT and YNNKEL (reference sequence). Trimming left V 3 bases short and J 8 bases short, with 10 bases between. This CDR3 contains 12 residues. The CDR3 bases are TGTGCCAGCAGCCAGGAAAGGGCCGAAGCTTTCTTT. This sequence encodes CASSQERAEAFF.

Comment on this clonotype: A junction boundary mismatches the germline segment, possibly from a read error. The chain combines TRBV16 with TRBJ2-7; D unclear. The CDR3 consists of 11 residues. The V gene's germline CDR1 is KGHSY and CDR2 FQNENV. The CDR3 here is CPSSPTYEQYF. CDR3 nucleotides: TGTCCCAGCAGCCCGACCTACGAGCAGTACTTC.

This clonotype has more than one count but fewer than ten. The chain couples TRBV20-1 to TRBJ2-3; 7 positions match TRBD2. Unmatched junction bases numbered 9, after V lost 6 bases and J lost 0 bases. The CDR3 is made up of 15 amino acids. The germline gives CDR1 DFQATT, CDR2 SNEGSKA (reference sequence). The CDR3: CSAPLSGSSTDTQYF. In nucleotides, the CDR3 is TGCAGTGCCCCCCTTAGCGGGTCCAGCACAGATACGCAGTATTTT.

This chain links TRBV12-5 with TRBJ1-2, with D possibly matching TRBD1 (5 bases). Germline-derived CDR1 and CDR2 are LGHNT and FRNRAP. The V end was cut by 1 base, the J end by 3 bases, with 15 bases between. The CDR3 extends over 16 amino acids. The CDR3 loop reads CASGLAPQGADYGYTF. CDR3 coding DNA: TGTGCTAGTGGTTTGGCCCCCCAGGGTGCGGACTATGGCTACACCTTC.

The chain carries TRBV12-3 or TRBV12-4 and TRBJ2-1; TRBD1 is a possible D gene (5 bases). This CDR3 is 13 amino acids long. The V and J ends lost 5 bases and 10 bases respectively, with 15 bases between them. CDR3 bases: TGTGCCAGCAGTCTTTCAGGGATCTACGAGCAGTTCTTC. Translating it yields CASSLSGIYEQFF.

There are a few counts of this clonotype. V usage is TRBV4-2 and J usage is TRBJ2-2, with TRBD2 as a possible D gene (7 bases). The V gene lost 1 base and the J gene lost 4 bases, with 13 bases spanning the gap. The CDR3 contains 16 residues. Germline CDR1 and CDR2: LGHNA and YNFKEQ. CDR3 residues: CASSQVTGGGTGELFF. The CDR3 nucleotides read TGTGCCAGCAGCCAAGTGACAGGCGGGGGCACCGGGGAGCTGTTTTTT.

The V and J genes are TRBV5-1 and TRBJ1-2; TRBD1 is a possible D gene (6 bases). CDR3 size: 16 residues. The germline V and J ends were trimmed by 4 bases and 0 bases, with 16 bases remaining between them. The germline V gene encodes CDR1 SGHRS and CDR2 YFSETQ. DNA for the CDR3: TGCGCCAGCAGCAGGATAAACAGGGACACTAACTATGGCTACACCTTC. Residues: CASSRINRDTNYGYTF.

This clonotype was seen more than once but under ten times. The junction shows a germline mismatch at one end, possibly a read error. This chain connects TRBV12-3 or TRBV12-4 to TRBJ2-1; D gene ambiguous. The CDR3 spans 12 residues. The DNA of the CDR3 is TGTGCCTGCAGTTCGACGGACAATGAGCAGTTCTTC. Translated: CACSSTDNEQFF.

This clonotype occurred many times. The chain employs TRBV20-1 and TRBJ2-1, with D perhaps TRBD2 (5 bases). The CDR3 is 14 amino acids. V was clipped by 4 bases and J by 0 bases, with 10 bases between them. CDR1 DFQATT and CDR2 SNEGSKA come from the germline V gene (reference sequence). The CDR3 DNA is TGCAGTGCTAAGGACTCAAGCTCCTACAATGAGCAGTTCTTC. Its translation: CSAKDSSSYNEQFF.

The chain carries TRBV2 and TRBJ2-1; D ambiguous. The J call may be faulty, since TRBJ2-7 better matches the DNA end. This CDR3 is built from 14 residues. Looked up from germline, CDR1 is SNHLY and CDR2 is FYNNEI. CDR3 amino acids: CASKVQNSYNEQYF. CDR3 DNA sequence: TGTGCCAGTAAAGTCCAAAACTCCTACAATGAGCAGTACTTC.

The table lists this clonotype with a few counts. The CDR3 nucleotides are TGTGCCAGCAGCTTTCGTATAGCCGACCTGAAAAACATTCAGTACTTC. Its translation: CASSFRIADLKNIQYF. J is TRBJ2-4 and V is TRBV12-1. TRBV12-1 is reported as a pseudogene. CDR3 size: 16 residues.

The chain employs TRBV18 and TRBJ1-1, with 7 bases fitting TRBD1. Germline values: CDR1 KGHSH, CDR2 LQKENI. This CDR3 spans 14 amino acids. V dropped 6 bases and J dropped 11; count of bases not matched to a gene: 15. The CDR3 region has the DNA TGTGCCAGCTCGCATCAGACAGGGCCGGAAGGGGCTTTCTTT. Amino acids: CASSHQTGPEGAFF.